These T cell receptor beta chains were read from a single sample in a study of T cell changes during pregnancy in multiple sclerosis. The assay was immunoSEQ multiplex PCR, and TCRdb's table has in-frame clones only and misses some. The table includes 50,000 to 80,000 clones, roughly 89% detected once. The material was peripheral blood, obtained in the second trimester of pregnancy. The receptors shown here come from a female donor with multiple sclerosis, enrolled in a pregnancy study. CDR3s include the opening cysteine and the closing phenylalanine or tryptophan. The D gene is left open where the match is weak. The size field is filled for only some rows; it gives once, few, many or a size class.

TRBJ2-7	TRBV6-1	TRBD1	-	CASSEGQGLSYEQYF	TGTGCCAGCAGTGAGGGACAGGGCCTTTCCTACGAGCAGTACTTC
TRBJ1-5	TRBV4-1	-	-	CASSQGQVVDSNQPQHF	TGCGCCAGCAGCCAAGGGCAGGTAGTGGATAGCAATCAGCCCCAGCATTTT
TRBJ2-3	TRBV5-4	TRBD2	-	CASSLPSGGRGSTDTQYF	TGTGCCAGCAGCCTGCCTTCGGGAGGGCGAGGAAGCACAGATACGCAGTATTTT
TRBJ2-3	TRBV11-3	-	-	CASSLNGRDTDTQYF	TGTGCCAGCAGCTTAAACGGGAGAGATACAGATACGCAGTATTTT
TRBJ2-5	TRBV5-5	-	-	CASRTGTRGEETQYF	TGTGCCAGCAGGACAGGGACGCGGGGCGAAGAGACCCAGTACTTC
TRBJ2-2	TRBV27	TRBD2	-	CASSLSGLAGNTGELFF	TGTGCCAGCAGTTTATCGGGACTAGCGGGCAACACCGGGGAGCTGTTTTTT
TRBJ1-6	TRBV11-2	-	-	CASSFSGVYNSPLHF	TGTGCCAGCAGCTTTTCCGGGGTCTATAATTCACCCCTCCACTTT
TRBJ2-7	TRBV19	TRBD1	-	CASSMSLWDSSTIYYEQYF	TGTGCCAGTAGCATGTCACTCTGGGACAGCTCAACTATCTACTACGAGCAGTACTTC
TRBJ1-1	TRBV19	-	-	CASSIRDTNTEAFF	TGTGCCAGTAGTATCCGGGACACGAACACTGAAGCTTTCTTT
TRBJ2-3	TRBV4-1	TRBD2	-	CASSLMGLANADTQYF	TGCGCCAGCAGCCTAATGGGACTAGCGAACGCAGATACGCAGTATTTT
TRBJ1-3	TRBV5-1	TRBD1	-	CASSSGGAGNTIYF	TGCGCCAGCAGCTCAGGGGGCGCCGGAAACACCATATATTTT
TRBJ1-2	TRBV20-1	-	-	CSARILRGYTF	TGCAGTGCCCGAATATTGCGGGGCTACACCTTC
TRBJ1-5	TRBV28	-	-	CASSLGGSNQPQHF	TGTGCCAGCAGTTTAGGGGGGTCTAATCAGCCCCAGCATTTT
TRBJ2-1	TRBV30	TRBD2	-	CAWSGPASGRTNEQFF	TGTGCCTGGAGTGGTCCGGCTAGCGGGAGGACCAATGAGCAGTTCTTC
TRBJ2-1	TRBV6-6	-	once	CASQYGSNEQFF	TGTGCCAGCCAATACGGGAGCAATGAGCAGTTCTTC
TRBJ2-1	TRBV9	TRBD2	-	CASTPRGSGSHNEQFF	TGTGCCAGCACCCCCCGGGGTAGCGGGAGCCACAATGAGCAGTTCTTC
TRBJ2-6	TRBV30	TRBD1	-	CAWSGTGRLSGANVLTF	TGTGCCTGGAGCGGGACAGGGAGGCTCTCTGGGGCCAACGTCCTGACTTTC
TRBJ1-1	TRBV18	-	-	CASSPSSNTEAFF	TGTGCCAGCTCACCTAGTTCGAACACTGAAGCTTTCTTT
TRBJ2-5	TRBV5-1	TRBD2	-	CASSSGLAGGETQYF	TGCGCCAGCAGCTCGGGACTAGCGGGAGGAGAGACCCAGTACTTC
TRBJ2-3	TRBV4-1	TRBD2	-	CASSPTAGLATDTQYF	TGCGCCAGCAGCCCGACCGCCGGACTAGCAACAGATACGCAGTATTTT
TRBJ1-1	TRBV9	-	-	CASSVGGLGTEAFF	TGTGCCAGCAGCGTAGGGGGGCTCGGCACTGAAGCTTTCTTT
TRBJ1-1	TRBV18	TRBD1	-	CASSPKQGANTEAFF	TGTGCCAGCTCACCAAAACAGGGGGCGAACACTGAAGCTTTCTTT
TRBJ2-3	TRBV5-1	TRBD2	-	CASSSGTSGGVGRDTQYF	TGCGCCAGCAGCTCCGGGACTAGCGGGGGGGTAGGGCGAGATACGCAGTATTTT
TRBJ2-7	TRBV5-1	TRBD1	-	CASSSLDRETPYEQYF	TGCGCCAGCAGCTCCCTTGACAGGGAGACCCCCTACGAGCAGTACTTC
TRBJ1-5	TRBV6-5	-	-	CASKETGYYQPQHF	TGTGCCAGCAAGGAAACAGGTTATTATCAGCCCCAGCATTTT
TRBJ1-1	TRBV5-4	TRBD1	-	CASSRYGTGTEAFF	TGTGCCAGCAGCCGCTATGGGACAGGCACTGAAGCTTTCTTT
TRBJ1-2	TRBV7-2	-	-	CASSLSRGEGGYTF	TGTGCCAGCAGCCTAAGTCGGGGGGAAGGGGGCTACACCTTC
TRBJ2-1	TRBV6-5	TRBD2	-	CASSRSSGLYNEQFF	TGTGCCAGCAGCCGCTCTAGCGGGTTATACAATGAGCAGTTCTTC
TRBJ2-7	TRBV11-2	-	-	CASSLDGDLYEQYF	TGTGCCAGCAGCTTAGATGGAGACCTTTACGAGCAGTACTTC
TRBJ2-7	TRBV25-1	TRBD2	-	CASLGLAGNEQYF	TGTGCCAGCTTAGGACTAGCGGGTAACGAGCAGTACTTC
TRBJ2-1	TRBV6-5	TRBD2	-	CASSSTSGRINEQFF	TGTGCCAGCAGTTCGACTAGCGGGAGAATTAATGAGCAGTTCTTC
TRBJ1-4	TRBV27	TRBD1	-	CASSPLGTDNEKLFF	TGTGCCAGCAGTCCCCTTGGGACAGACAACGAAAAACTGTTTTTT
TRBJ2-1	TRBV7-3	TRBD2	-	CASSLFSGRVSSYNEQFF	TGTGCCAGCAGCTTATTTAGCGGGAGGGTGAGCTCCTACAATGAGCAGTTCTTC
TRBJ2-7	TRBV4-2	-	-	CASSQEVGAETYEQYF	TGTGCCAGCAGCCAAGAAGTTGGAGCGGAGACCTACGAGCAGTACTTC
TRBJ2-1	TRBV7-6	TRBD1	-	CASSLVGTGEDEQFF	TGTGCCAGCAGCTTAGTGGGGACAGGGGAAGATGAGCAGTTCTTC
TRBJ2-7	TRBV14	TRBD1	-	CASSQVRTGSTYEQYF	TGTGCCAGCAGCCAAGTTCGGACAGGGTCAACCTACGAGCAGTACTTC
TRBJ2-1	TRBV11-2	TRBD2	-	CASSLGLLAGAYNEQFF	TGTGCCAGCAGCTTAGGCCTTCTAGCGGGAGCTTACAATGAGCAGTTCTTC
TRBJ2-1	TRBV7-9	-	-	CASSSSYDEQFF	TGTGCCAGCAGCTCTTCGTATGATGAGCAGTTCTTC
TRBJ1-4	TRBV5-1	-	-	CASGAETGNEKLFF	TGCGCCAGCGGGGCTGAGACGGGTAATGAAAAACTGTTTTTT
TRBJ2-1	TRBV2	TRBD2	-	CASRGDYSYNEQFF	TGTGCCAGCAGAGGGGACTATTCCTACAATGAGCAGTTCTTC
TRBJ2-7	TRBV5-1	-	-	CASSLTWGDYEQYF	TGCGCCAGCAGCTTGACTTGGGGCGACTACGAGCAGTACTTC
TRBJ1-2	TRBV6-1	TRBD1	-	CASSEFPLGTGSRVSNYGYTF	TGTGCCAGCAGTGAATTCCCCCTCGGGACAGGGTCCAGAGTATCTAACTATGGCTACACCTTC
TRBJ2-7	TRBV5-1	-	-	CASSLVGGLGTSSYEQYF	TGCGCCAGCAGCTTGGTTGGTGGGCTTGGAACCAGCTCCTACGAGCAGTACTTC
TRBJ2-7	TRBV9	TRBD2	-	CASSVEAGTSGRASSYEQYF	TGTGCCAGCAGCGTAGAGGCTGGGACTAGCGGGAGGGCCAGCTCCTACGAGCAGTACTTC
TRBJ2-3	TRBV10-3	-	-	CAIADSRGTDTQYF	TGTGCCATCGCGGACTCGAGGGGGACAGATACGCAGTATTTT
TRBJ1-1	TRBV7-8	-	-	CASSLLSGNTEAFF	TGTGCCAGCAGCTTACTATCAGGGAACACTGAAGCTTTCTTT